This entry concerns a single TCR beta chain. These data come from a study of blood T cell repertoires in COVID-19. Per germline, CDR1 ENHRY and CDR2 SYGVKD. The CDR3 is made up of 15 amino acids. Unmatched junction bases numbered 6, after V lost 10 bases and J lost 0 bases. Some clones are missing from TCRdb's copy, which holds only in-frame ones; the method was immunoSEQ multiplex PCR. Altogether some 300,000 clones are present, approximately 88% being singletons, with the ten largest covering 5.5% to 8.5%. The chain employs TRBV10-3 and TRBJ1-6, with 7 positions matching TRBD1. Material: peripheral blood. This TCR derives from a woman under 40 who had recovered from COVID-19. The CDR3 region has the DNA TGTGCCACGAGGGGGCAGAGCTCCTATAATTCACCCCTCCACTTT. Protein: CATRGQSSYNSPLHF.